These 27 T cell receptor beta chains share one sample of origin, sequenced in a study of post-analysis software for immune sequencing data. Points from the study as a whole: Compared with controls, patients had more of 4 to 6 TRBV segments, including TRBV5-6, TRBV5-1 and TRBV20-1.

The antigens these receptors bind are not known. Sequencing libraries made from TCR beta cDNA carried unique molecular identifiers. TCRdb reprocessed the PCR reads via MiXCR and lists one record per CDR3 protein. The sample contains approximately 440,000 distinct CDR3 sequences, approximately 46% of which appear only once. The sample was blood. These receptors were obtained from a girl aged 5 to 17 with multiple sclerosis.

V is TRBV29-1 and J is TRBJ2-7, with D unclear. The V end lost 5 bases, the J end lost 2 bases, and 4 bases lay between the germline ends. Germline V lookup: CDR1 SQVTM, CDR2 ANQGSEA. The CDR3 has 10 amino acids. The CDR3 loop is CSVSTYEQYF. CDR3 sequence (DNA): TGCAGCGTTTCAACCTACGAGCAGTACTTC.

This chain links TRBV7-9 with TRBJ2-7, with D tentatively TRBD1 (6 bases). This CDR3 spans 14 amino acids. Trimming cost V 5 bases and J 5 bases, with 16 bases left between them. CDR1 and CDR2 (germline): SEHNR, FQNEAQ (reference sequence). The DNA of the CDR3 is TGTGCCAGCAGCCCGGACAGCTTTAGGAACGAGCAGTACTTC. As protein: CASSPDSFRNEQYF.

By sample share, this clonotype is medium-sized (0.01 to 0.1%). This chain uses TRBV7-3 with TRBJ1-2; D might be TRBD1 (5 bases). The CDR3 length is 15 residues. The V and J ends lost 0 bases and 7 bases respectively, with 15 bases between them. CDR1 and CDR2 (germline): SGHTA, FQGTGA. The CDR3: CASSLTPGARGGYTF. The CDR3 DNA reads TGTGCCAGCAGCTTAACGCCCGGGGCGCGAGGTGGCTACACCTTC.

This clonotype was detected a few times. This chain connects TRBV6-2 or TRBV6-3 to TRBJ1-2; possibly TRBD1 for D (5 bases). The CDR3 is 14 amino acids. V shed 0 bases and J shed 7 bases, with 12 bases lying between them. The germline gives CDR1 MNHEY, CDR2 SVGEGT. The CDR3: CASSYSNRLTGYTF. The CDR3 nucleotides are TGTGCCAGCAGTTACTCGAACAGGCTAACTGGCTACACCTTC.

This clonotype was seen a few times. The chain recombines TRBV7-2 with TRBJ2-7; 8 nucleotides line up with TRBD2. The CDR3 contains 11 residues. Germline V gene sequence: CDR1 SGHTA, CDR2 FQGNSA. After removal of 6 bases from V and 5 bases from J, the junction contained 0 bases not matched to a gene. The CDR3 here is CASRTSDEQYF. CDR3 sequence (DNA): TGTGCCAGCAGGACTAGCGACGAGCAGTACTTC.

The V and J genes are TRBV7-9 and TRBJ2-7; D is unclear. Per germline, CDR1 SEHNR and CDR2 FQNEAQ (reference sequence). V shed 11 bases and J shed 0 bases, with 17 bases lying between them. This CDR3 comprises 14 residues. CDR3 sequence: CASDGPPPSYEQYF. Written as DNA, the CDR3 is TGTGCCTCGGACGGACCCCCCCCCTCCTACGAGCAGTACTTC.

The V and J genes are TRBV4-3 and TRBJ1-6; tentative D call: TRBD1 (6 bases). V lost 0 bases and J 8 bases, leaving 11 bases between the germline ends. The CDR3 sequence is 15 residues long. Looked up from germline, CDR1 is LGHNA and CDR2 is YSLEER. CDR3 amino acids: CASSQDRGGDSPLHF. The DNA of the CDR3 is TGCGCCAGCAGCCAAGATCGAGGGGGAGATTCACCCCTCCACTTT.

The chain is built from TRBV4-1 and TRBJ2-5, with no clear D. The CDR3 extends over 14 amino acids. Germline assignment: CDR1 MGHRA and CDR2 YSYEKL. V lost 2 bases, J lost 5 bases, and 12 bases lay in between. For the CDR3, the DNA is TGCGCCAGCAGCCAACCCCTAGGAAGGGAGACCCAGTACTTC. Amino acid sequence: CASSQPLGRETQYF.

The chain joins TRBV7-2 to TRBJ2-7; perhaps D is TRBD1 or TRBD2 (5 bases each). The CDR3 totals 15 residues. Germline loops: CDR1 SGHTA, CDR2 FQGNSA. The V gene lost 6 bases and the J gene lost 0 bases, with 15 bases spanning the gap. The CDR3 spells CASSPTGTDSYEQYF. The CDR3 DNA reads as TGTGCCAGCAGTCCCACCGGGACGGACTCCTACGAGCAGTACTTC.

The chain employs TRBV20-1 and TRBJ2-1; possibly TRBD2 for D (6 bases). In germline, CDR1 is DFQATT, CDR2 SNEGSKA (reference sequence). The V end was cut by 3 bases, the J end by 3 bases, with 15 bases between. This CDR3 region has 15 residues. As DNA, the CDR3 is TGCAGTGCTAGCGTCCCCGGGAGCAGCTACAATGAGCAGTTCTTC. It translates to CSASVPGSSYNEQFF.

A few counts support this clonotype. This chain connects TRBV9 to TRBJ2-4; D is undetermined. The DNA end is more similar to TRBJ2-7, so the J call may be wrong. Germline values: CDR1 SGDLS, CDR2 YYNGEE. The CDR3 loop spans 14 amino acids. CDR3 DNA sequence: TGTGCCAGCAGCGTAGGGGCTAGTTCCTACGAGCAGTACTTC. Translating it yields CASSVGASSYEQYF.

The V call is TRBV29-1, the J call TRBJ1-1; D is unclear. Germline V gives CDR1 SQVTM, CDR2 ANQGSEA. V was cut by 2 bases and J by 11 bases, with 12 bases left in between. The CDR3 length is 11 residues. CDR3 protein: CSVEQVRMAFF. CDR3 bases: TGCAGCGTTGAACAAGTCCGGATGGCTTTCTTT.

This clonotype is a singleton in its sample. V and J are TRBV2 and TRBJ2-4; D is unresolved. With the DNA end fitting TRBJ2-5 better, the J assignment may be wrong. CDR1 and CDR2 (germline): SNHLY, FYNNEI. This CDR3 spans 15 amino acids. Here the CDR3 reads CASSGQGIARETQYF. Here the CDR3 DNA reads TGTGCCAGCAGTGGACAAGGTATCGCTCGGGAGACCCAGTACTTC.

This clonotype was observed a few times. CDR3 sequence (DNA): TGCAGTGCTAGTACCCGGGCTAGCACAGATACGCAGTATTTT. This sequence encodes CSASTRASTDTQYF. The chain links TRBV20-1 to TRBJ2-3, with D unresolved. Germline CDR1 is DFQATT and CDR2 is SNEGSKA (reference sequence). The CDR3 spans 14 residues. Trimming stripped 3 bases from V and 0 bases from J, with 10 bases between.

This rearrangement joins TRBV6-2 or TRBV6-3 to TRBJ2-3, with 10 bases fitting TRBD1. Germline trimming cut 8 bases from V and 0 bases from J; bases unmatched to any gene: 5. Germline V gene data show CDR1 as MNHEY and CDR2 as SVGEGT. The CDR3 loop spans 15 amino acids. CDR3 sequence: CASGDRGRSTDTQYF. Here the CDR3 DNA reads TGTGCCAGCGGAGACAGGGGGCGAAGCACAGATACGCAGTATTTT.

V usage is TRBV4-2 and J usage is TRBJ1-4, with 7 bases that match TRBD1. In germline, CDR1 is LGHNA, CDR2 YNFKEQ. The CDR3 spans 16 residues. After removal of 1 base from V and 4 bases from J, the junction contained 6 bases not matched to a gene. This chain's CDR3 is CASSQVDAGGNEKLFF. CDR3 in DNA: TGTGCCAGCAGCCAAGTTGATGCAGGGGGTAATGAAAAACTGTTTTTT.

The chain couples TRBV4-2 to TRBJ2-1, with a tentative D call TRBD2 (5 bases). Trimming pared 0 bases from V and 0 bases from J, leaving 12 bases between. This CDR3 region has 17 residues. Germline lookup yields CDR1 LGHNA and CDR2 YNFKEQ. The CDR3 spells CASSQDVTAGSYNEQFF. The CDR3 nucleotides read TGTGCCAGCAGCCAAGATGTAACGGCGGGCTCCTACAATGAGCAGTTCTTC.

Points on this clonotype: A junction end diverges from the germline sequence, so it may reflect a read error. V is TRBV9 and J is TRBJ2-1; a weak D match, TRBD2 (7 bases). The CDR3 spans 16 residues. Germline CDR1 SGDLS, CDR2 YYNGEE. The CDR3 reads CASGVGGGPQTNEQFF. Written as DNA, the CDR3 is TGTGCCAGCGGCGTAGGGGGGGGGCCCCAGACCAATGAGCAGTTCTTC.

The chain is built from TRBV4-2 and TRBJ2-7, with 9 bases identical to TRBD1. Germline V gene sequence: CDR1 LGHNA, CDR2 YNFKEQ. This CDR3 has 15 residues. With V trimmed by 4 bases and J by 2 bases, 6 bases remained unmatched. In DNA form, the CDR3 reads TGTGCCAGCAGCCCCTCGGGACAGGGAACCTACGAGCAGTACTTC. Amino acid sequence: CASSPSGQGTYEQYF.

The table lists this clonotype with a few counts. The chain uses TRBV2 and TRBJ1-2; 9 bases are shared with TRBD1. Trimming took 1 base from V and 6 from J; bases not matched to a gene: 6. The germline CDR1 and CDR2 sequences are SNHLY and FYNNEI. The CDR3 spans 15 residues. The chain's CDR3 is CASSEGGQGLDGYTF. As DNA, the CDR3 is TGTGCCAGCAGTGAAGGGGGACAGGGTTTGGATGGCTACACCTTC.

This chain uses TRBV20-1 with TRBJ1-5, with TRBD1 as a possible D gene (6 bases). The CDR3 has 15 amino acids. V lost 3 bases, J lost 1 base, and 13 bases lay in between. Germline V gene lookup returns CDR1 DFQATT and CDR2 SNEGSKA (reference sequence). In DNA form, the CDR3 reads TGCAGTGCTAGGGGTCCAGGGGACAGCAATCAGCCCCAGCATTTT. The encoded protein is CSARGPGDSNQPQHF.

This chain uses TRBV28 with TRBJ2-7; 12 bases are a match to TRBD1. Per the germline V gene, CDR1 is MDHEN and CDR2 is SYDVKM. The CDR3 runs to 15 residues. Unmatched junction bases numbered 13, after V lost 9 bases and J lost 7 bases. The CDR3, as DNA: TGTGCCAGTCTTAGACCGGGACAGGGGGCGGATGAGCAGTACTTC. It specifies CASLRPGQGADEQYF.

This clonotype came up a few times. The CDR3 sequence is CASSRGGGSPDTQYF. The CDR3 DNA reads TGTGCCAGCAGTCGAGGGGGAGGATCGCCAGATACGCAGTATTTT. This rearrangement joins TRBV6-5 to TRBJ2-3; D could derive from TRBD1 or TRBD2 (6 bases each). Germline CDR1 is MNHEY and CDR2 is SVGAGI. V was clipped by 5 bases and J by 4 bases, with 16 bases between them. This CDR3 is built from 15 residues.

This clonotype was seen only a few times. The chain combines TRBV29-1 with TRBJ2-7; 15 bases map to TRBD2. The CDR3 has 14 amino acids. V gave up 4 bases and J gave up 3 bases; unmatched junction bases: 1. CDR1 and CDR2 (germline): SQVTM, ANQGSEA. In nucleotides, the CDR3 is TGCAGCGTTGGGACTAGCGGGAGGGTCTACGAGCAGTACTTC. It encodes CSVGTSGRVYEQYF.

This chain connects TRBV5-1 to TRBJ1-2; 10 bases are a match to TRBD1. Unmatched junction bases numbered 4, after V lost 3 bases and J lost 8 bases. This CDR3 region has 13 residues. Germline CDR1 and CDR2: SGHRS and YFSETQ. CDR3 in amino acids: CASSSGQGDGYTF. The CDR3 DNA sequence: TGCGCCAGCAGCTCAGGACAGGGGGACGGCTACACCTTC.

This clonotype was seen at least ten times. The CDR3 coding sequence is TGTGCCAGCAGCTTGGCAGGGGGGAGCAATCAGCCCCAGCATTTT. It yields the protein CASSLAGGSNQPQHF. The gene calls are TRBV5-6 and TRBJ1-5, with 7 bases that match TRBD1. Germline V gene data show CDR1 as SGHDT and CDR2 as YYEEEE. There are 15 residues in the CDR3. The V gene end was trimmed by 0 bases and the J gene end by 1 base; junction bases not matched to a gene: 1.

A single count supports this clonotype. The chain links TRBV4-2 to TRBJ2-7; D gene unclear. The better agreement between TRBJ2-1 and the DNA end casts doubt on the J call. From germline, CDR1 is LGHNA and CDR2 YNFKEQ. The CDR3 length is 16 residues. In DNA, the CDR3 is TGTGCCAGCAGCCAAGGCGAAGGCGTAGTCGTGGCTGAGCAGTTCTTC. It is translated as CASSQGEGVVVAEQFF.